This TCR beta chain was obtained from a study of OX40 agonist ivuxolimab in advanced cancers. Method: immunoSEQ multiplex PCR; TCRdb's copy keeps in-frame clones and lacks some. The sample consists of tens of thousands of clones, 80% to 90% of them appearing once. At baseline, cycle 4 day 1, and cycle 7 day 1, blood was sampled. Concerning this clone itself: Its matching antigen is unknown.

The study, taken as a whole, reports: CD4+ and CD8+ blood T cells expanded clonally by week 6 at 0.1 to 3.0 mg/kg.

CDR1 and CDR2 from the germline V gene are KGHSH and LQKENI. Trimming at V came to 2 bases and at J to 0 bases, leaving 7 bases not matched to a gene. The CDR3 runs 17 residues. The chain joins TRBV18 to TRBJ1-5; 7 positions agree with TRBD1. The receptor was isolated from an adult with an advanced solid tumor such as melanoma, head and neck, liver or kidney cancer. The material sequenced was CD4+ or CD8+ T cells sorted from blood, taken in a trial of the OX40 agonist ivuxolimab. In nucleotides, the CDR3 is TGTGCCAGCTCACCAGGAATAGGGGGCGATAGCAATCAGCCCCAGCATTTT. It encodes CASSPGIGGDSNQPQHF.